This TCR beta chain was identified during a study of T cells in Graves' hyperthyroidism and ophthalmopathy. Germline trimming cut 4 bases from V and 8 bases from J; bases unmatched to any gene: 9. The CDR3 has 13 residues. Germline CDR1 SQVTM, CDR2 ANQGSEA. The investigators amplified TCR beta CDR3 regions from RNA transcripts. The HTBI primer set drove a first-round RT-PCR of the TCR CDR3. TCRdb independently ran MiXCR on the multiplex PCR reads; one entry per CDR3 protein. The sample includes a few hundred thousand distinct CDR3 sequences, 15% to 20% of them seen just once. The V and J genes are TRBV29-1 and TRBJ1-1; TRBD1 agrees at 8 bases. The sequence was collected from a woman in her late teens or twenties with Graves' ophthalmopathy. The sequenced sample consisted of blood. CDR3 residues: CSVGAGGRLEAFF. CDR3 nucleotide sequence: TGCAGCGTTGGGGCAGGGGGCCGGTTAGAAGCTTTCTTT. The full variable domain, its missing parts supplied by reference TRBV29-1 and TRBJ1-1, is SAVISQKPSRDICQRGTSLTIQCQVDSQVTMMFWYRQQPGQSLTLIATANQGSEATYESGFVIDKFPISRPNLTFSTLTVSNMSPEDSSIYLCSVGAGGRLEAFFGQGTRLTVV.